Below are 17 T cell receptor beta chains sequenced from a single sample in a study of blood T cells in healthy people across ages. Combining a sample-barcoded 5' primer with a J-beta primer mix, a second PCR ran for 7 to 11 cycles. From the 5' RACE reads, TCRdb called clonotypes with MiXCR, one entry per CDR3 protein. The sample holds about 1.7 million distinct CDR3 sequences, 28% seen once. The sequenced material came from blood. All receptors come from a woman aged 30 to 39 in good health.

There are many counts of this clonotype. The chain couples TRBV29-1 to TRBJ1-2, with 7 bases aligning to TRBD1. Per the germline V gene, CDR1 is SQVTM and CDR2 is ANQGSEA. This CDR3 is 14 amino acids long. Trimming took 3 bases from V and 1 from J; bases not matched to a gene: 5. CDR3 sequence: CSVEGQLDNYGYTF. The DNA for the CDR3 is TGCAGCGTTGAGGGACAGCTAGATAACTATGGCTACACCTTC.

The genes are TRBV12-3 or TRBV12-4 and TRBJ2-5; D is uncertain. V was shortened by 1 base and J by 2 bases, with 8 bases between the two germline ends. This CDR3 has 14 residues. The CDR3 protein is CASSLGAIQETQYF. The CDR3 bases are TGTGCCAGCAGTTTAGGGGCAATACAAGAGACCCAGTACTTC.

The table lists this clonotype with a few counts. CDR3 residues: CSSGGQETQYF. The CDR3 DNA is TGCTCCAGCGGGGGGCAAGAGACCCAGTACTTC. The chain has TRBV29-1 and TRBJ2-5; 9 bases agree with TRBD2. The germline V gene has CDR1 SQVTM and CDR2 ANQGSEA. The CDR3 is 11 residues long.

J is TRBJ1-1 and V is TRBV27; TRBD1 matches 7 bases. Germline trimming cut 6 bases from V and 4 bases from J; bases unmatched to any gene: 5. CDR3 length equals 13 residues. The V gene's germline CDR1 is MNHEY and CDR2 SMNVEV (reference sequence). The CDR3, as DNA: TGTGCCAGCAGACGATCAGGGGGCACTGAAGCTTTCTTT. Translation: CASRRSGGTEAFF.

V usage is TRBV20-1 and J usage is TRBJ1-2; possibly TRBD1 for D (5 bases). Per the germline V gene, CDR1 is DFQATT and CDR2 is SNEGSKA (reference sequence). Between the trimmed V and J ends, which lost 0 bases and 2 bases, there was a span of 10 bases. The CDR3 totals 14 residues. The CDR3 nucleotides are TGCAGTGCTAGAGAGGGAGGGGTCAACTATGGCTACACCTTC. This encodes CSAREGGVNYGYTF.

This clonotype was recorded a few times. This chain joins TRBV6-2 or TRBV6-3 and TRBJ1-1, with D tentatively TRBD1 (6 bases). There are 18 residues in the CDR3. Trimming pared 2 bases from V and 3 bases from J, leaving 22 bases between. The germline V gene encodes CDR1 MNHEY and CDR2 SVGEGT. In DNA, the CDR3 is TGTGCCAGCAGTTACGCCAGAGGGAAGGGGGTGCGTGACACTGAAGCTTTCTTT. Amino acids: CASSYARGKGVRDTEAFF.

This clonotype showed up just a few times. The chain couples TRBV20-1 to TRBJ2-1; no firm D call. The germline gives CDR1 DFQATT, CDR2 SNEGSKA (reference sequence). V lost 0 bases and J lost 10, with 7 bases in between. The CDR3 contains 11 residues. This CDR3 is CSARDPREQFF. The CDR3 DNA sequence: TGCAGTGCTAGAGATCCGAGGGAGCAGTTCTTC.

The chain uses TRBV3-1 and TRBJ1-6; no clear D. This CDR3 contains 16 residues. Deletions cut 2 bases from V and 5 bases from J, with 13 bases between. CDR1 LGHDT and CDR2 YNNKEL come from the germline V gene (reference sequence). The CDR3 nucleotides read TGTGCCAGCAGCCAATGGGGAAGGACCAATAATTCACCCCTCCACTTT. Its protein product is CASSQWGRTNNSPLHF.

This clonotype has just a few counts. The chain has TRBV6-2 or TRBV6-3 and TRBJ2-5; TRBD2 matches at 7 bases. CDR1 MNHEY and CDR2 SVGEGT come from the germline V gene. The V segment lost 2 bases and the J segment 11 bases; nucleotides outside the gene matches: 11. This CDR3 is 14 amino acids long. CDR3 region: CASSYTLRGGEQYF. CDR3 nucleotide sequence: TGTGCCAGCAGTTACACCCTCCGGGGAGGGGAGCAGTACTTC.

The V call is TRBV5-1, the J call TRBJ2-1; 10 bases fit TRBD1. Germline CDR1 reads SGHRS; CDR2 reads YFSETQ. The CDR3 consists of 14 residues. V lost 2 bases to trimming and J lost 9 bases; unmatched junction nucleotides: 5. The CDR3 DNA follows: TGCGCCAGCAGCTTACGACAGGGGGCAGGTGAGCAGTTCTTC. This translates into CASSLRQGAGEQFF.

In this sample, this clonotype turned up a few times. The rearrangement links TRBV5-1 to TRBJ2-2; 12 bases are shared with TRBD2. The CDR3 is made up of 15 amino acids. V lost 4 bases, J lost 6 bases, and 4 bases stayed unmatched. The germline gives CDR1 SGHRS, CDR2 YFSETQ. CDR3 in DNA: TGCGCCAGCAGCCCAGGACTAGCGGGACCCGGGGAGCTGTTTTTT. Translated: CASSPGLAGPGELFF.

In this sample, this clonotype turned up many times. This rearrangement joins TRBV20-1 to TRBJ2-1; 7 bases map to TRBD1. Unmatched junction bases numbered 9, after V lost 3 bases and J lost 10 bases. The CDR3 loop spans 13 amino acids. Germline CDR1 reads DFQATT; CDR2 reads SNEGSKA (reference sequence). The CDR3 loop reads CSARATGSGEQFF. CDR3 nucleotides: TGCAGTGCTAGGGCGACAGGGTCCGGGGAGCAGTTCTTC.

The sample holds many counts of this clonotype. This chain uses TRBV28 with TRBJ1-2, with D tentatively TRBD1 (6 bases). There are 15 residues in the CDR3. Trimming removed 3 bases from V and 5 bases from J, with 16 bases in between. Germline-derived CDR1 and CDR2 are MDHEN and SYDVKM. The CDR3: CASSFGGQGTYGYTF. The CDR3 nucleotides read TGTGCCAGCAGTTTTGGCGGGCAGGGGACGTATGGCTACACCTTC.

The chain has TRBV2 and TRBJ2-7; TRBD2 matches at 8 bases. The J call is in doubt because the DNA end fits TRBJ2-5 better. The CDR3 runs 13 residues. Germline CDR1 and CDR2: SNHLY and FYNNEI. CDR3 DNA: TGTGCCAGCAGTGAAGAGGGACTAGGGACCCAGTACTTC. Translation gives CASSEEGLGTQYF.

A few counts support this clonotype. V is TRBV5-1 and J is TRBJ2-7, with D possibly being TRBD1 or TRBD2 (6 bases each). The DNA end lines up better with TRBJ2-1; the J call may be wrong. The germline gives CDR1 SGHRS, CDR2 YFSETQ. The CDR3 sequence is 16 residues long. For the CDR3, the DNA is TGCGCCAGCAGCCGCCCCCCAGGGGAGGCCAACAATGAGCAGTTCTTC. Translating gives CASSRPPGEANNEQFF.

This chain connects TRBV5-1 to TRBJ2-3, with D possibly matching TRBD1 (6 bases). Germline assignment: CDR1 SGHRS and CDR2 YFSETQ. V shed 3 bases and J shed 7 bases, with 18 bases lying between them. The CDR3 extends over 15 amino acids. In nucleotides, the CDR3 is TGCGCCAGCAGCTCGGACAGCCCAGGGGTTTATACGCAGTATTTT. The encoded protein is CASSSDSPGVYTQYF. Full variable domain (remainder filled in from reference TRBV5-1 and TRBJ2-3): KAGVTQTPRYLIKTRGQQVTLSCSPISGHRSVSWYQQTPGQGLQFLFEYFSETQRNKGNFPGRFSGRQFSNSRSEMNVSTLELGDSALYLCASSSDSPGVYTQYFGPGTRLTVL.

This clonotype was found a few times. The V and J genes are TRBV5-5 and TRBJ2-1; D is ambiguous. The CDR3 runs 13 residues. V shed 0 bases and J shed 8 bases, with 9 bases lying between them. Germline V gene lookup returns CDR1 SGHKS and CDR2 YYEKEE (reference sequence). CDR3 in amino acids: CASSLGLLHEQFF. The CDR3 DNA is TGTGCCAGCAGCTTGGGTCTCCTCCATGAGCAGTTCTTC.